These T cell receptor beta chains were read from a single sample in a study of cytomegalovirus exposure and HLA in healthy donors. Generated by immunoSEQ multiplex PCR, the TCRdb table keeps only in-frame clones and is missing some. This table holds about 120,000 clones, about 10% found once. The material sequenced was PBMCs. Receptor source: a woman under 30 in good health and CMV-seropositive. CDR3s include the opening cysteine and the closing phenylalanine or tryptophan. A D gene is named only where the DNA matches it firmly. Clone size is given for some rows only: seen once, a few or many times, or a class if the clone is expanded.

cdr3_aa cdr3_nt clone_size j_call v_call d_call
CASSQVAVPYEQYF TGTGCCAGCAGCCAAGTTGCAGTTCCCTACGAGCAGTACTTC NA TRBJ2-7 TRBV4-2 NA
CASSLGNVYNEQFF TGCGCCAGCAGCCTAGGTAATGTGTACAATGAGCAGTTCTTC NA TRBJ2-1 TRBV5-1 NA
CASSSGQGYEQYF TGCGCCAGCAGCTCTGGACAGGGCTACGAGCAGTACTTC few TRBJ2-7 TRBV5-1 TRBD1
CASSPHTGGTEAFF TGTGCCAGCTCACCTCACACGGGGGGAACTGAAGCTTTCTTT NA TRBJ1-1 TRBV18 NA
CASSLKGAPTEAFF TGTGCCAGCAGCTTAAAGGGGGCGCCCACTGAAGCTTTCTTT NA TRBJ1-1 TRBV11-2 TRBD1
CSAQRWGQGLNNEQFF TGCAGCGCCCAAAGGTGGGGGCAGGGGCTCAACAATGAGCAGTTCTTC NA TRBJ2-1 TRBV29-1 NA
CASSGGRYYGYTF TGTGCCAGCAGTGGAGGGCGTTACTATGGCTACACCTTC NA TRBJ1-2 TRBV27 NA
CASSPAQRPWEYF TGCGCCAGCAGTCCAGCTCAGAGGCCTTGGGAGTACTTC NA TRBJ2-7 TRBV23-1 NA
CASIRRYIHIFEKLFF TGTGCCAGCATTCGGCGGTACATCCATATATTTGAAAAACTGTTTTTT NA TRBJ1-4 TRBV6-4 NA
CASSSAGFSDTQYF TGTGCCAGCAGTTCAGCGGGATTTTCAGATACGCAGTATTTT NA TRBJ2-3 TRBV2 TRBD2
CATSRGSLAGPDNEQFF TGTGCCACCAGCAGAGGATCCCTAGCGGGACCCGACAATGAGCAGTTCTTC NA TRBJ2-1 TRBV15 TRBD2
CASSSPQGPYEQYF TGTGCCAGCAGTTCCCCTCAGGGCCCCTACGAGCAGTACTTC few TRBJ2-7 TRBV28 NA
CAWGAVNTEAFF TGTGCCTGGGGGGCAGTGAACACTGAAGCTTTCTTT NA TRBJ1-1 TRBV30 NA
CASSKRGRGSQETQYF TGTGCCAGCAGCAAGCGTGGGCGGGGATCCCAAGAGACCCAGTACTTC NA TRBJ2-5 TRBV21-1 NA
CATGRASYNEQFF TGTGCCACCGGGAGGGCATCCTACAATGAGCAGTTCTTC few TRBJ2-1 TRBV6-1 TRBD2
CASSVGAIQETQYF TGTGCCAGCAGCGTTGGGGCCATCCAAGAGACCCAGTACTTC few TRBJ2-5 TRBV9 NA
CASSLGQTSTEAFF TGTGCCAGCAGCTTGGGACAGACGAGCACTGAAGCTTTCTTT NA TRBJ1-1 TRBV7-6 TRBD1
CAWSPAPGQRLYGYTF TGTGCCTGGAGTCCTGCCCCGGGACAGAGACTCTATGGCTACACCTTC NA TRBJ1-2 TRBV30 TRBD1
CASSLLSSGANVLTF TGTGCCAGCAGCCTACTATCTAGTGGGGCCAACGTCCTGACTTTC NA TRBJ2-6 TRBV5-4 NA
CASRVAGARTDTQYF TGTGCCAGCAGAGTAGCGGGAGCGCGCACAGATACGCAGTATTTT few TRBJ2-3 TRBV6-1 TRBD2
CASSLSRAGGLYEQYF TGTGCCAGCAGCCTCTCCCGCGCGGGAGGACTCTACGAGCAGTACTTC NA TRBJ2-7 TRBV11-3 TRBD2
CASSGTSGWDEQFF TGTGCCAGCAGTGGGACTAGCGGGTGGGATGAGCAGTTCTTC NA TRBJ2-1 TRBV6-5 TRBD2
CASSGIAGPYEQYF TGTGCCAGCTCCGGAATAGCGGGACCCTACGAGCAGTACTTC few TRBJ2-7 TRBV19 TRBD2
CASSQAQESYEQYF TGTGCCAGCAGCCAAGCCCAGGAATCCTACGAGCAGTACTTC few TRBJ2-7 TRBV4-2 NA
CATQFDQGSYEQYF TGTGCCACGCAATTCGACCAGGGGTCCTACGAGCAGTACTTC NA TRBJ2-7 TRBV10-3 NA
CASSLAGTGGTYEQYF TGTGCCAGCAGCTTGGCCGGGACGGGGGGCACCTACGAGCAGTACTTC NA TRBJ2-7 TRBV5-6 NA
CATSIRGFWQPQHF TGTGCCACCAGCATCCGGGGATTCTGGCAGCCCCAGCATTTT NA TRBJ1-5 TRBV15 NA
CASTTGGASNQPQHF TGTGCCAGCACAACCGGGGGGGCATCGAATCAGCCCCAGCATTTT NA TRBJ1-5 TRBV2 NA
CSVDGDREYNEQFF TGCAGCGTTGATGGGGACAGGGAATACAATGAGCAGTTCTTC few TRBJ2-1 TRBV29-1 TRBD1
CASSFTGASEAFF TGTGCCAGCAGCTTTACAGGGGCGTCTGAAGCTTTCTTT NA TRBJ1-1 TRBV11-3 TRBD1
CASSREWTSTYEQYF TGTGCCAGCAGCAGGGAGTGGACTAGCACCTACGAGCAGTACTTC NA TRBJ2-7 TRBV5-8 TRBD2
CASSFAGRSSYEQYF TGTGCCAGCAGTTTCGCGGGCCGCAGCTCCTACGAGCAGTACTTC NA TRBJ2-7 TRBV28 NA
CASSLVRGKTEAFF TGTGCCAGCAGCTTGGTTCGCGGGAAAACTGAAGCTTTCTTT NA TRBJ1-1 TRBV7-2 NA
CASSLGTANGYTF TGCGCCAGCAGCCTCGGGACAGCAAATGGCTACACCTTC few TRBJ1-2 TRBV5-1 TRBD1
CASSSQGLYGYTF TGTGCCAGCAGCTCTCAAGGACTCTATGGCTACACCTTC few TRBJ1-2 TRBV7-8 NA
CASSSSFRYDGYTF TGTGCTAGCAGCTCCTCGTTCCGGTATGATGGCTACACCTTC NA TRBJ1-2 TRBV7-7 NA
CATSLFTTGVGYTF TGTGCCACCAGCCTGTTTACGACAGGGGTTGGCTACACCTTC NA TRBJ1-2 TRBV15 TRBD1
CASSGDWSSYNEQFF TGTGCCAGCAGCGGGGACTGGAGCTCCTACAATGAGCAGTTCTTC NA TRBJ2-1 TRBV7-3 NA
CASSITPGGGYTF TGTGCCAGTAGTATCACCCCAGGGGGCGGCTACACCTTC few TRBJ1-2 TRBV19 TRBD1
CAWTRLDRGRTEAFF TGTGCCTGGACGCGACTTGACAGGGGGCGGACTGAAGCTTTCTTT NA TRBJ1-1 TRBV30 TRBD1
CASSIQLAGYEQYF TGTGCCAGTAGTATTCAACTAGCGGGCTACGAGCAGTACTTC NA TRBJ2-7 TRBV19 TRBD2
CASSPQVANTEAFF TGTGCCAGCAGCCCCCAGGTGGCGAACACTGAAGCTTTCTTT NA TRBJ1-1 TRBV11-2 NA
CASSLKGGTEAFF TGTGCCAGCAGCTTAAAGGGCGGGACTGAAGCTTTCTTT NA TRBJ1-1 TRBV7-9 NA